Below, one TCR beta chain is given with its context. This clone was seen ten or more times. The specificity of this receptor is unknown. Base quality data are lacking; no much larger clone is found one base away. The data belong to a study of beta chain features in type 1 diabetes (dated by TCRdb to the late 2010s). Turning to the overall study: Mean age, gender distribution, total cell number and subset yield did not differ between patients and healthy donors. The study compared the TCRB repertoires of sorted circulating CD4+ T cell subsets in recently diagnosed type 1 diabetes patients with those in matched healthy donors. A total of around 100 million sorted cells were examined across all samples, and RNA yield correlated strongly with the number of cells per subset. Whereas all 30 or so donors provided naive and central memory subsets, regulatory and stem cell-like memory subsets were isolated from just 8 patients and about 8 healthy donors. What the study reported, not specific to this receptor: Because small numbers of individuals were included in the HLA sub-analyses, any influence of HLA type on TCRB rearrangement was left unresolved. At VDJ recombination sites, type 1 diabetes patients had fewer insertions and more deleted nucleotides, which implies abnormalities in thymic rearrangement. Type 1 diabetes patients showed a moderate but significant shortening of TCRB CDR3 length in all four CD4+ subsets. Because cDNA was sequenced instead of genomic DNA, activated cells with high expression could be over-represented, although the groups did not differ in activation or CD3 levels. Naive, central memory and regulatory TCRB repertoires appeared to be more alike among patients than among healthy donors. PCR may preferentially amplify shorter templates, but because patient and control samples were amplified and corrected together, any resulting skew would affect both groups equally.

Each donor gave one peripheral blood draw, approximately 110 mL on average, collected into heparinised tubes. A BD FACSAria II was used to sort naive, central memory, regulatory and stem cell-like memory CD4+ T cells with a panel that included CD45RO, CCR7, CD25, CD127, CD95 and CD27. All sorted populations exceeded 98% purity. Right away, PBMCs were isolated by Lymphoprep density gradient centrifugation and were stained directly, with no culture step. So that batch effects would be minimized, each experiment stained and sorted samples in pairs, pairing one healthy donor with one patient. The entire amount of isolated RNA was reverse transcribed using the High Capacity cDNA Reverse Transcription Kit, so the sequenced TCRB transcripts were expressed ones. Deep immunoSEQ sequencing was performed on naive, central memory and regulatory T cell samples, with an average of roughly 3.6 million total reads per sample. Sorted cells were lysed in RLT buffer and RNA was extracted with DNase-treated RNeasy Micro or Mini kits, depending on cell number. Each cell subset was processed separately to prevent cross-contamination, with patient and healthy donor samples processed together. TCRB sequences were amplified from cDNA with the immunoSEQ multiplex PCR, producing 87-bp fragments spanning the CDR3 region. Amplicons were sequenced on the Illumina HiSeq platform. The authors' analysis ran thus. PCR bias was corrected computationally using synthetic template baselines, and reads within Hamming distance 2 were collapsed, with unmergeable singletons discarded. By aligning reads against IMGT, V, D and J genes, CDR3 length, and insertions or deletions at six rearrangement sites were assigned. Within each subset, clonotype counts were normalized to sorted cell number, and only after that were true diversity and Gini coefficients computed with the tcR R package. Repertoire sharing was quantified using the overlap coefficient calculated on TCRB nucleotide sequences. The table was pulled from immuneACCESS by TCRdb, which kept in-frame rearrangements only. Such tables lose some clones; where checked, under half of the loss comes from unresolved V genes, and the rest has no known cause. The DNA gave D and trimming, while V, J and clone size come from that table. The table for this sample lists approximately 150,000 clones; approximately 9% of them were counted only once. The top ten clones comprise about 2.5% of the sample.

V and J lose 5 bases and 10 bases, and a span of 12 bases separates them. Inclusive of the bounding cysteine and phenylalanine, the CDR3 is 13 residues long. The read is trimmed to its CDR3 DNA, 39 bases read in frame from base 1. CDR1 and CDR2 were assigned from the germline V gene as LGHNA and YSLEER. The source of this sequence is a young woman in good health. The source material was central memory CD4+ T cells from blood. The rearranged segments are TRBV4-3 and TRBJ1-6; the D gene is possibly TRBD1, with 6 bases matching. The CDR3 is CASSLQGDSPLHF. The DNA sequence is TGCGCCAGCAGCTTACAGGGTGACTCACCCCTCCACTTT.